This T cell receptor beta chain is from a study of T cell changes during pregnancy in multiple sclerosis. Germline V gives CDR1 SGHTA, CDR2 FQGTGA. This CDR3 has 14 amino acids. The V segment lost 5 bases and the J segment 5 bases; nucleotides outside the gene matches: 4. Measured with immunoSEQ multiplex PCR; TCRdb has only the in-frame clones, and not every one. Here the sample spans roughly 48,000 clones, over 80% being singletons. J is TRBJ2-2 and V is TRBV7-3; 8 bases align to TRBD1. Specimen: CD4+ T cells from peripheral blood mononuclear cells, collected in the second trimester of pregnancy. The origin of this receptor is a female donor in good health, enrolled as a control in a pregnancy study. CDR3 protein: CASSKDRVTGELFF. The CDR3 DNA reads as TGTGCCAGCAGCAAGGACAGGGTAACCGGGGAGCTGTTTTTT.